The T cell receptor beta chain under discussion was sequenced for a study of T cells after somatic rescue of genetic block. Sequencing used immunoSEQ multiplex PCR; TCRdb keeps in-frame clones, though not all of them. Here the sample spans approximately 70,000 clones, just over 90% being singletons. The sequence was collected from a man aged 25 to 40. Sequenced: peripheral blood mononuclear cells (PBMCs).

The CDR3: CASSWEQETQYF. The CDR3 coding sequence is TGCGCCAGCAGCTGGGAGCAAGAGACCCAGTACTTC. The chain carries TRBV5-1 and TRBJ2-5, with D maybe TRBD2 (5 bases). Germline CDR1 reads SGHRS; CDR2 reads YFSETQ. CDR3 length equals 12 residues. With 3 bases removed from V and 2 bases from J, the gap between germline ends came to 5 bases.